A few counts support the clone carrying this T cell receptor (beta chain). Antigen: not known. The sample is drawn from a study of CD8 T cells in ankylosing spondylitis. Whole-study results and caveats: Disease-linked clones bore a CD8+ phenotype and were relatively rare in peripheral blood. Apparently characteristic of ankylosing spondylitis blood was a TCR beta motif (about eight highly homologous variants).

Quantitative molecular-barcoded 5'-RACE generated the TCR beta libraries. Each CDR3 protein is one row after TCRdb ran MiXCR on the 5' RACE reads. The sample holds some 840,000 distinct CDR3 sequences; roughly 12% are singletons and the top ten take approximately 0.46%. V lost 7 bases and J 5 bases, leaving 18 bases between the germline ends. From germline, CDR1 is MNHEY and CDR2 SVGEGT. The CDR3 is 14 residues long. This sequence joins TRBV6-2 or TRBV6-3 and TRBJ2-7; either TRBD1 or TRBD2 may supply D (5 bases each). This receptor was identified in a male donor with ankylosing spondylitis. Sequencing was done on a sample of blood, either unsorted or a sorted T cell fraction (not recorded which). CDR3 in amino acids: CASKKVGEKHEQYF. As DNA, the CDR3 is TGTGCCAGCAAAAAAGTGGGGGAGAAGCACGAGCAGTACTTC.